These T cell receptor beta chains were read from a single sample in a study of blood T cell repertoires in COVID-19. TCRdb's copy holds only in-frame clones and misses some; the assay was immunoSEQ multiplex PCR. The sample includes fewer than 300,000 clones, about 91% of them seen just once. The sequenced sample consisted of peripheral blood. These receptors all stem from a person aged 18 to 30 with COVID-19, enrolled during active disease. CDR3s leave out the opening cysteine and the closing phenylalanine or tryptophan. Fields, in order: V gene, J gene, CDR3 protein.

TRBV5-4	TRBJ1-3	ASSPTGSPGNTIY
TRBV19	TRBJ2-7	ASSMAGSGYEQY
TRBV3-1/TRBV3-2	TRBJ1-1	ASSPGTPSGEAF
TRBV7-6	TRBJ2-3	ASSLVPAGSMDTQY
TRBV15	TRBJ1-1	ATSSPGKNTEAF
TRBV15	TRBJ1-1	ATRTDRVGSEAF
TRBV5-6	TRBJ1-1	ASSFPGNTEAF
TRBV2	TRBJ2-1	ASSPPRDNEQF
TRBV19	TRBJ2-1	ASSPLWSDNEQF
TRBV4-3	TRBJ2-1	ASSQVPAGRDIYNEQF
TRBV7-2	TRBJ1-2	ASSVTTGGIVGYT
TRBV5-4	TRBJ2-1	ASNRGGNLDNEQF
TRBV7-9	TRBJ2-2	ASSLAGGPTGELF
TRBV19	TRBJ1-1	ASSLQGSNTEAF
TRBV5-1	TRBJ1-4	ASSLATGVGEKLF
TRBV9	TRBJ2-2	ASSVAGESGELF
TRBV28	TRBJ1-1	ASSLTGVVTEAF
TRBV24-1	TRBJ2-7	ATSDRREPNYEQY
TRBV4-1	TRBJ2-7	ASSQGLAGDYEQY
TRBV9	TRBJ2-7	ASSVAPLAGVGEQY
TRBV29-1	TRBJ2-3	SVEGVGTGGTDTQY
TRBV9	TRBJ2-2	ASSSWSSNTGELF
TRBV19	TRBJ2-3	ASSTGTSTDTQY
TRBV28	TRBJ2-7	ASSLIGTGVYEQY
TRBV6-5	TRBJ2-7	ASHSGTLPEQY
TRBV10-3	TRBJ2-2	ASQTGSNTGELF
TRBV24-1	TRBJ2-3	ATSEGGQGLY
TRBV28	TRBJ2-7	ASSSRLAGDYEQY
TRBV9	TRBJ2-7	ASSLGLAESYEQY
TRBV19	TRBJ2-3	ASSDEAGGPDTQY
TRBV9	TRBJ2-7	ASSVGQGARNEQY
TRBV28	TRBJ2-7	ASTPGGKTYEQY
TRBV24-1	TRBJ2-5	ATSARGQETQY
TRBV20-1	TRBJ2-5	SASNEGWKETQY
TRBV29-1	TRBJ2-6	SVRAGNSGANVLT
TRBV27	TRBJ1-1	ASSIQAFMNTEAF
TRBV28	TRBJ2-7	ATEEDRGYEQY
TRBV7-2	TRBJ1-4	ASSLDRTTEKLF
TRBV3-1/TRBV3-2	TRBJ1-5	ASSQGNRGRNQPQH
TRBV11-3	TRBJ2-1	ASSLGGQLSSYNEQF
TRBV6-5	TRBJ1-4	ASSYTPGVEKLF
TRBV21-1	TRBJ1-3	ASSKVGDYTIY
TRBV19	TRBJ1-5	ASSPWTGNQPQH
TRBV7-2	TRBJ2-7	ASSLEFGEQY
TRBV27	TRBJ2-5	ASSLVAAQETQY
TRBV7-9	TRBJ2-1	ASSLSGGTYNEQF
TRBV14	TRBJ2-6	ASSQGSLAGGPGANVLT
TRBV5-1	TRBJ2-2	ASRLADRTGELF
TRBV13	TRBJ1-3	ASSLISGTGNTIY
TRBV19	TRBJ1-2	ASSPRTSNYGYT
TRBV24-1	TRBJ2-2	ATSEHGLGAGELF
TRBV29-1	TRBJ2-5	SVNSQGAYETQY
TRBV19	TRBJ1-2	ATARDTNYGYT
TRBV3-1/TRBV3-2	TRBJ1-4	ASSQGLLTNEKLF
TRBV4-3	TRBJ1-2	ASSQDGGGAKGYT
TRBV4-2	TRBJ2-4	ASSQGLAEPNIQY
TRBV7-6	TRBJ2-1	ASSPVHEEREQF
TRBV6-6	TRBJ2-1	ASSYSIAGAYNEQF
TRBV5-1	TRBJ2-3	ASSLQVGADTQY
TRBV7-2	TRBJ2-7	ASSLGGGEQY